This T cell receptor (beta chain) emerged from a study of blood T cell repertoires in COVID-19. Profiled with immunoSEQ multiplex PCR; TCRdb holds only in-frame clones, not every one. Counted here are over 120,000 clones, approximately 88% occurring once; the ten biggest clones make up around 0.91%. Germline CDR1 is SNHLY and CDR2 is FYNNEI. The V end was cut by 5 bases, the J end by 4 bases, with 20 bases between. CDR3 length: 16 residues. This clonotype originated in a woman between 45 and 60 years old with acute or convalescent COVID-19. Sequenced sample: peripheral blood. The chain uses TRBV2 and TRBJ1-1; D uncertain. For the CDR3, the DNA is TGTGCCAGCAGTCCAAGGCCGAAACCGGGTACCACTGAAGCTTTCTTT. Amino acid sequence: CASSPRPKPGTTEAFF.